This is a list of T cell receptor beta chains from one sample in a study of control samples from healthy donors and cancer patients. Method: immunoSEQ multiplex PCR; TCRdb's copy keeps in-frame clones and lacks some. This table has 95,000 to 150,000 clones, around 87% appearing once. Sequencing was performed on blood. The receptors were sampled from a man between 60 and 75 years old in good health. Each CDR3 is given with its conserved first and last residue. The D gene is left open where the match is weak. Clone size, where shown, is once, few, many, or a class for clones that have expanded.

V,size,D,J,CDR3,DNA
TRBV18,once,TRBD2,TRBJ2-1,CASSPLSGGENEQFF,TGTGCCAGCTCACCACTTAGCGGGGGGGAAAATGAGCAGTTCTTC
TRBV27,.,.,TRBJ1-3,CASSFRAGNTIYF,TGTGCCAGCAGTTTCAGGGCTGGAAACACCATATATTTT
TRBV5-1,.,.,TRBJ2-3,CASSLQSSTDTQYF,TGCGCCAGCAGCTTGCAGTCGAGCACAGATACGCAGTATTTT
TRBV7-9,.,.,TRBJ1-5,CASQVGDQPQHF,TGTGCCAGCCAGGTCGGAGATCAGCCCCAGCATTTT
TRBV19,.,.,TRBJ1-5,CATIDSSNSNQPQHF,TGTGCCACCATAGATTCGTCGAATAGCAATCAGCCCCAGCATTTT
TRBV12-3/TRBV12-4,.,.,TRBJ1-2,CASSLNRDYGYTF,TGTGCCAGCAGTTTAAACAGGGACTATGGCTACACCTTC
TRBV27,.,.,TRBJ2-2,CASSTSPNSVAELFF,TGTGCCAGCAGTACGTCCCCCAATTCGGTCGCCGAGCTGTTTTTT
TRBV27,.,.,TRBJ1-1,CASRTSGANTEAFF,TGTGCCAGCAGGACCAGTGGTGCCAACACTGAAGCTTTCTTT
TRBV6-5,.,.,TRBJ2-2,CASSYGNRLNTGELFF,TGTGCCAGCAGTTATGGGAACAGGCTAAACACCGGGGAGCTGTTTTTT
TRBV12-5,.,.,TRBJ2-7,CASGPGGYSYEQYF,TGTGCTAGTGGTCCCGGTGGCTACTCCTACGAGCAGTACTTC
TRBV20-1,.,.,TRBJ1-2,CSAQGLYGYTF,TGCAGTGCGCAGGGACTTTATGGCTACACCTTC
TRBV19,.,TRBD1,TRBJ2-2,CATRGTLNTGELFF,TGTGCCACCAGGGGGACACTGAACACCGGGGAGCTGTTTTTT
TRBV5-4,.,.,TRBJ1-2,CASSLFPDLVYGYTF,TGTGCCAGCAGCTTGTTCCCCGATCTAGTCTATGGCTACACCTTC
TRBV5-1,.,.,TRBJ1-2,CASSPRGGALNYGYTF,TGCGCCAGCAGCCCTCGGGGAGGGGCATTGAACTATGGCTACACCTTC
TRBV6-6,.,TRBD1,TRBJ1-6,CASSPNKGAVTYNSPLHF,TGTGCCAGCAGTCCGAACAAGGGGGCTGTAACCTATAATTCACCCCTCCACTTT
TRBV18,.,.,TRBJ1-6,CASSLHSRDSPLHF,TGTGCCAGCTCACTACACTCACGGGATTCACCCCTCCACTTT
TRBV28,.,.,TRBJ1-6,CASKGGTASSYNSPLHF,TGTGCCAGCAAGGGCGGGACCGCGAGCTCCTATAATTCACCCCTCCACTTT
TRBV6-6,.,.,TRBJ2-3,CASSPLGVADYTDTQYF,TGTGCCAGCAGTCCCCTAGGGGTAGCGGACTACACAGATACGCAGTATTTT
TRBV28,.,.,TRBJ2-5,CASSLPPPQETQYF,TGTGCCAGCAGTTTACCCCCGCCACAAGAGACCCAGTACTTC
TRBV7-9,few,.,TRBJ2-3,CASSFSGSLSADTQYF,TGTGCCAGCAGCTTCAGCGGGTCCCTTTCCGCAGATACGCAGTATTTT
TRBV11-2,.,.,TRBJ1-1,CASSFLGGGAEAFF,TGTGCCAGCAGCTTTTTGGGCGGGGGCGCTGAAGCTTTCTTT